This T cell receptor beta chain was captured in a study of radiation and T cells in renal cell carcinoma. Stated treatment: 15 Gy SBRT to primary tumor, nephrectomy 4 weeks later. Nephrectomy followed 15 Gy stereotactic body radiation by 4 weeks. This CDR3 has 18 residues. In germline, CDR1 is MGHDK, CDR2 SYGVNS. The V gene end was trimmed by 2 bases and the J gene end by 4 bases; junction bases not matched to a gene: 14. Clones were sequenced by immunoSEQ multiplex PCR, and TCRdb holds only the in-frame ones, with some missing. Of 18,000 or so clones listed, under 55% are singletons. General study results and limits: Tumor samples were small regions of approximately 0.9 g. In blood, top tumor clones expanded by 2 weeks, shrinking by 4. Compared with controls, irradiated tumors showed greater TCR clonality.

This clone came up once. No antigen is known for it. This chain joins TRBV25-1 and TRBJ2-5, with 9 bases lining up with TRBD2. The sample in question was tumor tissue, obtained from a patient whose treatment included radiotherapy and nephrectomy. The TCR originated in a man aged 50 to 60 with renal cell carcinoma. CDR3 DNA: TGTGCCAGCAGTGAAGATTACCAGGTAGCGGGGGCTCCAGAGACCCAGTACTTC. Amino acid sequence: CASSEDYQVAGAPETQYF.